This is a list of T cell receptor beta chains from one sample in a study of T cell responses to AZD1222 COVID-19 vaccine. Clones were read by immunoSEQ multiplex PCR, and TCRdb kept only the in-frame ones, dropping some. Among 33,000 or so clones, 70% to 90% were seen once, and the ten largest hold less than 15%. This material consisted of peripheral blood, taken 28 days after the second AZD1222 dose. The receptors were sampled from an adult who received the AZD1222 COVID-19 vaccine. Both conserved end residues are part of each CDR3. D genes are given only for firm matches. Clone sizes are given selectively: once, few, many, or a class where the clone is expanded.

clone size	D gene	J gene	V gene	CDR3 DNA	CDR3 protein
once	-	TRBJ2-1	TRBV5-1	TGCGCCAGCAGCAACCCAATAGTGGAGGAGCAGTTCTTC	CASSNPIVEEQFF
-	-	TRBJ1-1	TRBV30	TGTGCCTGGAGTGTGGTTATGAACACTGAAGCTTTCTTT	CAWSVVMNTEAFF
-	TRBD1	TRBJ1-2	TRBV9	TGTGCCAGCAGCCGAGACTCCCAGGGGGCCGGAGGCTACACCTTC	CASSRDSQGAGGYTF
few	-	TRBJ1-6	TRBV9	TGTGCCAGCAATGCGGCGGATTTGTATAATTCACCCCTCCACTTT	CASNAADLYNSPLHF
-	-	TRBJ1-2	TRBV7-2	TGTGCCAGCATGTACGGGGGGCCCTATGGCTACACCTTC	CASMYGGPYGYTF
-	-	TRBJ2-5	TRBV28	TGTGCCAGCAGTATCCTCTCGGGGAATCAAGAGACCCAGTACTTC	CASSILSGNQETQYF
-	TRBD1	TRBJ1-3	TRBV15	TGTGCCACCCCGGGACAGCGGTCGGAAGACACCATATATTTT	CATPGQRSEDTIYF
-	-	TRBJ1-1	TRBV7-9	TGTGCCAGCAGCTTAGGTCGCCCCTCCGGGACTGAAGCTTTCTTT	CASSLGRPSGTEAFF
few	-	TRBJ1-2	TRBV6-5	TGTGCCAGCAGTTACGGTGGGGGGAGCGGCTATGGCTACACCTTC	CASSYGGGSGYGYTF
once	-	TRBJ1-3	TRBV2	TGTGCCAGCGCGCGTATCTCTGGAAACACCATATATTTT	CASARISGNTIYF
-	-	TRBJ1-2	TRBV7-9	TGTGCCAGCAGCTTAGGGACACGGGCTAACTATGGCTACACCTTC	CASSLGTRANYGYTF
-	-	TRBJ2-7	TRBV19	TGTGCCAGTAGTACGAGTACCGGGGCCAGCTACGAGCAGTACTTC	CASSTSTGASYEQYF
-	TRBD1	TRBJ1-1	TRBV9	TGTGCCAGCAGCGCCGGGGGACAGGGTCGGACTGAAGCTTTCTTT	CASSAGGQGRTEAFF
-	TRBD1	TRBJ1-1	TRBV19	TGTGCCAGTAGTCCAGGGGGGACAGGGCGGAGCACTGAAGCTTTCTTT	CASSPGGTGRSTEAFF
-	-	TRBJ1-1	TRBV28	TGTGCCAGCAGTACCCCGGCGGGGGGGACTGAAGCTTTCTTT	CASSTPAGGTEAFF